This T cell receptor (beta chain) was recovered during a study of T cells in Graves' hyperthyroidism and ophthalmopathy. The sample holds many counts of this clonotype. Antigen specificity is unknown. Uncontrolled infection, other autoimmune disease, pregnancy or lactation disqualified patients from enrolment. Each 10 ml fresh peripheral blood draw supplied the PBMCs. The study's findings and limits: Most thyroid-expanded clonotypes above 0.001 were also found in blood.

The CDR3 consists of 10 residues. The V and J ends lost 6 bases and 4 bases respectively, with 6 bases between them. Looked up from germline, CDR1 is DFQATT and CDR2 is SNEGSKA (reference sequence). RNA transcripts served as the template for amplifying TCR beta CDR3 regions. HTBI primers were used for first-round RT-PCR of the TCR CDR3. One entry per CDR3 protein, called by TCRdb with MiXCR from the multiplex PCR reads. The table lists hundreds of thousands of distinct CDR3 sequences, 14% to 15% of them singletons, with approximately 4.2% in the top ten. The specimen sequenced was blood. The rearrangement uses TRBV20-1 and TRBJ2-5; D not certain. The sequence was collected from a woman aged 40 to 50 with Graves' ophthalmopathy. CDR3 bases: TGCAGTGCCGAAGGAGAGACCCAGTACTTC. Translation gives CSAEGETQYF.